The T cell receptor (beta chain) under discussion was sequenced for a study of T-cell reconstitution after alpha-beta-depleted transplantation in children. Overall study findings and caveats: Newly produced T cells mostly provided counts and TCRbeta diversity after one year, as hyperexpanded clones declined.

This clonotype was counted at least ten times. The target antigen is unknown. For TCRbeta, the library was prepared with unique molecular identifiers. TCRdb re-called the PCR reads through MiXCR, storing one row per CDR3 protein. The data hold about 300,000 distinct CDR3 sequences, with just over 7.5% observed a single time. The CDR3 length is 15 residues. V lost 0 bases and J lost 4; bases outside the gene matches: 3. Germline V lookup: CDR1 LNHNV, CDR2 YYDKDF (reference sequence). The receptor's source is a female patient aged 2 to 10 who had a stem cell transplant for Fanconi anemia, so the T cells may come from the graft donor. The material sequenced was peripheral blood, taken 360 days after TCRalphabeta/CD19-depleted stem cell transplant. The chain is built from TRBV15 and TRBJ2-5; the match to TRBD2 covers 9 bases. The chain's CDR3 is CATSRDWTSVETQYF. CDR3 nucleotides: TGTGCCACCAGCAGAGACTGGACTAGCGTAGAGACCCAGTACTTC.